The next 16 T cell receptor beta chains were all read from a single sample in a study of blood T cell repertoires in COVID-19. Profiling relied on immunoSEQ multiplex PCR, and the TCRdb table lists in-frame clones only, not all of them. This table has 95,000 to 100,000 clones, 91% appearing once. Sequencing used peripheral blood. These receptors were collected from a man aged 45-65 years with acute or convalescent COVID-19.

The chain couples TRBV6-5 to TRBJ2-2, with D possibly matching TRBD1 (7 bases). Germline V gene sequence: CDR1 MNHEY, CDR2 SVGAGI. Trimming left V 6 bases short and J 2 bases short, with 13 bases between. This CDR3 is built from 15 residues. The CDR3 sequence: CASRGGQLNTGELFF. CDR3 bases: TGTGCCAGCAGGGGGGGACAGCTCAACACCGGGGAGCTGTTTTTT.

This clone occurred once. The V and J genes are TRBV7-2 and TRBJ1-2; 10 nucleotides agree with TRBD1. CDR3 length equals 16 residues. Germline lookup yields CDR1 SGHTA and CDR2 FQGNSA. V dropped 5 bases and J dropped 3; count of bases not matched to a gene: 9. CDR3 in DNA: TGTGCCAGCAGCCCCAGACAGGGGGCGAAAGACTATGGCTACACCTTC. It is translated as CASSPRQGAKDYGYTF. The full variable domain, rest sourced from reference TRBV7-2 and TRBJ1-2, is GAGVSQSPSNKVTEKGKDVELRCDPISGHTALYWYRQSLGQGLEFLIYFQGNSAPDKSGLPSDRFSAERTGGSVSTLTIQRTQQEDSAVYLCASSPRQGAKDYGYTFGSGTRLTVV.

The chain combines TRBV18 with TRBJ1-1; 7 nucleotides agree with TRBD1. The CDR3 is 13 amino acids. After removal of 8 bases from V and 0 bases from J, the junction contained 3 bases not matched to a gene. Per the germline V gene, CDR1 is KGHSH and CDR2 is LQKENI. The CDR3 loop reads CASATGLNTEAFF. DNA for the CDR3: TGTGCCAGCGCGACAGGGCTGAACACTGAAGCTTTCTTT.

The chain is built from TRBV18 and TRBJ1-2, with 7 bases aligning to TRBD1. Per germline, CDR1 KGHSH and CDR2 LQKENI. The trim removed 4 bases at V and 12 bases at J, leaving 11 bases unmatched. There are 13 residues in the CDR3. The CDR3 loop is CASSLLQGPNNTF. CDR3 bases: TGTGCCAGCTCACTTCTACAGGGGCCGAACAACACCTTC.

The chain links TRBV7-2 to TRBJ1-1, with 9 nucleotides matching TRBD1. The trim removed 3 bases at V and 8 bases at J, leaving 4 bases unmatched. This CDR3 is built from 13 residues. Per the germline V gene, CDR1 is SGHTA and CDR2 is FQGNSA. CDR3 DNA sequence: TGTGCCAGCAGCTTTGGGACAGGGAGGGAAGCTTTCTTT. Protein: CASSFGTGREAFF.

The V and J genes are TRBV7-8 and TRBJ1-3; weak D call: TRBD1 (5 bases). Germline V gives CDR1 SGHVS, CDR2 FQNEAQ. The CDR3 length is 14 residues. V was trimmed by 5 bases and J by 8 bases, leaving 16 bases between them. For the CDR3, the DNA is TGTGCCAGCAGCCGTACCAAGCAGGGTCACACCATATATTTT. Its translation: CASSRTKQGHTIYF. The full variable domain, its missing parts supplied by reference TRBV7-8 and TRBJ1-3, is GAGVSQSPRYKVAKRGQDVALRCDPISGHVSLFWYQQALGQGPEFLTYFQNEAQLDKSGLPSDRFFAERPEGSVSTLKIQRTQQEDSAVYLCASSRTKQGHTIYFGEGSWLTVV.

The chain combines TRBV7-9 with TRBJ1-1; possible D gene TRBD1, 5 bases. The germline CDR1 and CDR2 sequences are SEHNR and FQNEAQ (reference sequence). The CDR3 contains 14 residues. The V gene lost 4 bases and the J gene lost 0 bases, with 9 bases spanning the gap. The CDR3 nucleotides read TGTGCCAGCAGCTCATCAGGGTTGAACACTGAAGCTTTCTTT. It yields the protein CASSSSGLNTEAFF.

The rearrangement links TRBV5-5 to TRBJ1-2; 7 bases align to TRBD1. Germline-derived CDR1 and CDR2 are SGHKS and YYEKEE (reference sequence). With V trimmed by 0 bases and J by 2 bases, 4 bases remained unmatched. CDR3 length: 15 residues. CDR3 nucleotide sequence: TGTGCCAGCAGCTTGGAGACAGGGAAAAACTATGGCTACACCTTC. Its protein is CASSLETGKNYGYTF.

V usage is TRBV19 and J usage is TRBJ1-6; 7 bases are shared with TRBD1. Germline V lookup: CDR1 LNHDA, CDR2 SQIVND (reference sequence). The V gene end was trimmed by 5 bases and the J gene end by 0 bases; junction bases not matched to a gene: 7. The CDR3 is 17 amino acids. The CDR3 DNA sequence: TGTGCCAGTAGTCCCCAGACAGGGAGCTCCTATAATTCACCCCTCCACTTT. Amino acid sequence: CASSPQTGSSYNSPLHF.

The V call is TRBV5-1, the J call TRBJ1-2, with no clear D. The CDR3 sequence is 13 residues long. The V gene's germline CDR1 is SGHRS and CDR2 YFSETQ. Trimming took 7 bases from V and 7 from J, leaving 17 bases between them. The CDR3 region has the DNA TGCGCCAGCTCTCTGGAGAGTAGTGGTGGCTACACCTTC. Amino acids: CASSLESSGGYTF. Complete variable domain (other parts from reference TRBV5-1 and TRBJ1-2): KAGVTQTPRYLIKTRGQQVTLSCSPISGHRSVSWYQQTPGQGLQFLFEYFSETQRNKGNFPGRFSGRQFSNSRSEMNVSTLELGDSALYLCASSLESSGGYTFGSGTRLTVV.

The chain combines TRBV28 with TRBJ2-7; 11 positions agree with TRBD2. V shed 8 bases and J 4 bases; nucleotides not matched to a gene: 4. There are 13 residues in the CDR3. Germline V gene sequence: CDR1 MDHEN, CDR2 SYDVKM. CDR3 loop: CASLAGGPYEQYF. The CDR3 DNA is TGTGCCAGCCTAGCGGGGGGACCGTACGAGCAGTACTTC.

CDR3 in DNA: TGTGCCAGCAGTTTGCGTTCCTATGGCTACACCTTC. Translated: CASSLRSYGYTF. V usage is TRBV28 and J usage is TRBJ1-2; D is uncertain. The V and J ends lost 3 bases and 4 bases respectively, with 6 bases between them. The CDR3 spans 12 residues. Germline V CDR1 and CDR2: MDHEN, SYDVKM.

The chain's CDR3 is CASRPTDSRTEAFF. CDR3 DNA: TGTGCCAGCAGACCGACGGACAGTAGGACTGAAGCTTTCTTT. The rearrangement joins TRBV6-5 to TRBJ1-1; perhaps TRBD1 as D (6 bases). Per the germline V gene, CDR1 is MNHEY and CDR2 is SVGAGI. The CDR3 sequence is 14 residues long. V shed 6 bases and J shed 5 bases, with 16 bases lying between them.

This clone was counted once. This sequence joins TRBV5-1 and TRBJ2-5; 13 nucleotides line up with TRBD2. Germline V gene data show CDR1 as SGHRS and CDR2 as YFSETQ. This CDR3 region has 18 residues. The V segment lost 4 bases and the J segment 2 bases; nucleotides outside the gene matches: 11. CDR3 coding DNA: TGCGCCAGCAGCCCCGGACTAGCGGGGGACATCCTGCAAGAGACCCAGTACTTC. Translated: CASSPGLAGDILQETQYF.

The genes are TRBV11-2 and TRBJ1-2; D is unresolved. The germline V and J ends were trimmed by 1 base and 1 base, with 10 bases remaining between them. Germline V CDR1 and CDR2: SGHAT, FQNNGV. This CDR3 has 15 residues. As DNA, the CDR3 is TGTGCCAGCAGCTTAGGTGGTGAGGTTAACTATGGCTACACCTTC. Encoded protein: CASSLGGEVNYGYTF.

The V and J genes are TRBV19 and TRBJ2-3; a possible D gene is TRBD2 (5 bases). Trimming pared 1 base from V and 1 base from J, leaving 15 bases between. The CDR3 has 17 amino acids. The V gene's germline CDR1 is LNHDA and CDR2 SQIVND (reference sequence). The CDR3 is CASSIVSGPPGTDTQYF. The CDR3 coding sequence is TGTGCCAGTAGTATAGTCAGCGGCCCGCCTGGCACAGATACGCAGTATTTT.